This T cell receptor (beta chain) comes out of a study of STAT5B mutations in CD4+ large granular lymphocyte leukemia. Method: immunoSEQ multiplex PCR; TCRdb's copy keeps in-frame clones and lacks some. This sample has fewer than 35,000 clones, with 55% to 80% found just once. The sequence derives from a human donor in good health. Sequenced input: CD4+ T cells from blood buffy coats.

This chain's CDR3 is CASKLQRGPYEQYF. The CDR3 nucleotides are TGTGCCAGCAAATTGCAGCGGGGGCCCTACGAGCAGTACTTC. The chain is built from TRBV27 and TRBJ2-7; TRBD2 matches 8 bases. CDR3 length: 14 amino acids. V lost 7 bases and J lost 2; bases outside the gene matches: 7. Germline V gives CDR1 MNHEY, CDR2 SMNVEV (reference sequence).